This record looks at one TCR beta chain sequence and its context. These data come from a study of human T cells and chemical hapten exposure. Study-wide background: On the upper back, patch tests were applied with 0.01% DPC and read at 6 days.

Each cDNA molecule in the library carried unique molecular identifiers. MiXCR was run by TCRdb on the reads, yielding one entry per CDR3 protein. The sample includes 3,500 or so distinct CDR3 sequences, 40% to 60% of them seen just once. Treatment noted: therapeutic diphenylcyclopropenone sensitization with weekly scalp DPC. This CDR3 spans 15 amino acids. Between the trimmed V and J ends, which lost 3 bases and 0 bases, there was a span of 12 bases. CDR1 LNHDA and CDR2 SQIVND come from the germline V gene (reference sequence). The specimen was whole blood, collected before DPC sensitization or 2, 6, or about 24 weeks after (not recorded which). The J gene is TRBJ2-7, the V gene TRBV19; D is uncertain. The receptor comes from an adult with alopecia areata. Some clones in this sample may be carry-over from other donors' samples. This table probably holds off-target reads from a library built for another chain. CDR3 coding DNA: TGTGCCAGTAGTATGGGCTCCAGGAGCTCCTACGAGCAGTACTTC. This sequence encodes CASSMGSRSSYEQYF.